This T cell receptor beta chain appears in the sequencing data of a study of shared clonotypes between healthy human individuals. In the study overall: There were three CD4 naive, three CD4 memory, two CD8 naive and one CD8 memory plates per donor.

Method: immunoSEQ multiplex PCR; TCRdb's copy keeps in-frame clones and lacks some. The top ten clones hold 0.1% to 0.15% of a sample with 2 million to 2.5 million clones, 90% to 96% of them seen once. Study-wide results and caveats: Larger richness was generally estimated for naive than memory subsets. Naive CD4 clonotypes overlapped across a handful of donors at approximately 4.5%. Clonotypes not shared had lower generation probabilities than those common to all four donors.

The CDR3 spans 11 residues. Germline CDR1 reads SGHDT; CDR2 reads YYEEEE. V trimming: 7 bases; J trimming: 15 bases; junction bases outside the gene matches: 8. Note on this clone: Its antigen is still unknown.

This TCR was recovered from a man between 18 and 29 years old in good health. This rearrangement joins TRBV5-6 to TRBJ2-1; 9 bases agree with TRBD2. The sample comprised naive CD4+ T cells sorted from blood. This sample's subset: CD45RA+ positively selected. Here the CDR3 DNA reads TGTGCCAGCTCCTTCGGGACTAGCCTGTTCTTC. Its translation: CASSFGTSLFF.